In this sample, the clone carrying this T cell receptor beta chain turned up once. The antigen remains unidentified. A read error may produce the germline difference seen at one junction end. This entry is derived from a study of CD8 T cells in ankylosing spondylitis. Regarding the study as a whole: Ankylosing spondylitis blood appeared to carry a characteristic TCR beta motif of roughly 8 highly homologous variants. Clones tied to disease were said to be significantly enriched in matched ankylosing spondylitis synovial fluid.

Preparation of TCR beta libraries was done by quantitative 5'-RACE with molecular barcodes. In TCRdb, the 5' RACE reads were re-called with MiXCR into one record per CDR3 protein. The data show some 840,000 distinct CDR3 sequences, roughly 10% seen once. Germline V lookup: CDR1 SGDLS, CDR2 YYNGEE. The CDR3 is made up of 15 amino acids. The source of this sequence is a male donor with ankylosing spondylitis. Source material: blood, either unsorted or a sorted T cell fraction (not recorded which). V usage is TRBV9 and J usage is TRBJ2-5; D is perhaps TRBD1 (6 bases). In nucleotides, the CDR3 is TGTGCCAGCAACGTACTTGGGACAAGCCAAGAGACCCAGTACTTC. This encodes CASNVLGTSQETQYF. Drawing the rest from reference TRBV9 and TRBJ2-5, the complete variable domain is DSGVTQTPKHLITATGQRVTLRCSPRSGDLSVYWYQQSLDQGLQFLIQYYNGEERAKGNILERFSAQQFPDLHSELNLSSLELGDSALYFCASNVLGTSQETQYFGPGTRLLVL.